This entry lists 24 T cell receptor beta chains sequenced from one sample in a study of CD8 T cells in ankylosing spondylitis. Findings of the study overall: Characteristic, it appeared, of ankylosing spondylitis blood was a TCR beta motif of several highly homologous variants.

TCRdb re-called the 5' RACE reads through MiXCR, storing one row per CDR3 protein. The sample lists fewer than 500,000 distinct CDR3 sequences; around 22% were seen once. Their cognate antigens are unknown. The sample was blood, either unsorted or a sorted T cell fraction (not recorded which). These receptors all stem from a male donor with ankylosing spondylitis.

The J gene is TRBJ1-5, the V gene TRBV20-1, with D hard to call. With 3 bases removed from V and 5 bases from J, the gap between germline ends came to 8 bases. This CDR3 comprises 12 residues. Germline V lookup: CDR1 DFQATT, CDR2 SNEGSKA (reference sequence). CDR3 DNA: TGCAGTGCTAGGGGCCGAGATCAGCCCCAGCATTTT. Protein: CSARGRDQPQHF.

The chain's CDR3 is CATSDSLTGGRSEQYF. In DNA form, the CDR3 reads TGTGCCACCAGTGATTCCCTAACAGGGGGCCGATCCGAGCAGTACTTC. This chain joins TRBV24-1 and TRBJ2-7, with 9 bases aligning to TRBD1. This CDR3 spans 16 amino acids. The V and J ends lost 2 bases and 6 bases, in that order; junction bases with no gene match: 10. Germline V gives CDR1 KGHDR, CDR2 SFDVKD.

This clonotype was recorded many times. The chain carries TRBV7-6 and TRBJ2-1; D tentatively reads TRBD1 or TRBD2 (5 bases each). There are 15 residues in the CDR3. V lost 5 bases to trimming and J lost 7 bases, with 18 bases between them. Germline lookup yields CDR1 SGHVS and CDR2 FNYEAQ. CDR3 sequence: CASSQPVGRRNEQFF. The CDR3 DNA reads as TGTGCCAGCAGCCAGCCGGTGGGACGTAGGAATGAGCAGTTCTTC.

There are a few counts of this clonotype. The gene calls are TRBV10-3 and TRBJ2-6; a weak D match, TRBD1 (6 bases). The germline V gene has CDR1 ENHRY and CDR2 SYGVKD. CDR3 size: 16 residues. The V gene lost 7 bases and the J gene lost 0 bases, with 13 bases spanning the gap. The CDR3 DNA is TGTGCCATCAACCAGGGGATACACTCTGGGGCCAACGTCCTGACTTTC. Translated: CAINQGIHSGANVLTF.

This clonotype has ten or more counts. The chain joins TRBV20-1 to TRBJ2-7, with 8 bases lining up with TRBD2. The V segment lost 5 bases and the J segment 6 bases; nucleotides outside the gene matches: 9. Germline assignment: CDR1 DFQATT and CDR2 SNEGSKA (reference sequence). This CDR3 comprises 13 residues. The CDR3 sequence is CSAEGGLEVEQYF. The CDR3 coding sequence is TGCAGTGCTGAGGGGGGACTAGAAGTCGAGCAGTACTTC.

The CDR3 is CASSRQGSASSYEQYF. The DNA for the CDR3 is TGTGCCAGCAGCCGCCAGGGTAGCGCATCCTCCTACGAGCAGTACTTC. The rearrangement links TRBV6-1 to TRBJ2-7; either TRBD1 or TRBD2 may supply D (5 bases each). The V end was cut by 6 bases, the J end by 0 bases, with 18 bases between. The CDR3 has 16 residues. Germline-derived CDR1 and CDR2 are MNHNS and SASEGT.

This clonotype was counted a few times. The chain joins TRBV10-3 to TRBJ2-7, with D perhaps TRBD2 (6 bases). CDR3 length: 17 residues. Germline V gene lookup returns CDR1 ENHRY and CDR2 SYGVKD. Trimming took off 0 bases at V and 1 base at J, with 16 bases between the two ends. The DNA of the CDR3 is TGTGCCATCAGTGAGTCTGGAGGGGCCTTGGTGTCCTACGAGCAGTACTTC. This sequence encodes CAISESGGALVSYEQYF.

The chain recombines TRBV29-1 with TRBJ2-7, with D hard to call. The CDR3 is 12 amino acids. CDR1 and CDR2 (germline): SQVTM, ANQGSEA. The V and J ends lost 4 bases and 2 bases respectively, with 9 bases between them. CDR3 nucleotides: TGCAGCGTTGGACTGACAACCTACGAGCAGTACTTC. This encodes CSVGLTTYEQYF.

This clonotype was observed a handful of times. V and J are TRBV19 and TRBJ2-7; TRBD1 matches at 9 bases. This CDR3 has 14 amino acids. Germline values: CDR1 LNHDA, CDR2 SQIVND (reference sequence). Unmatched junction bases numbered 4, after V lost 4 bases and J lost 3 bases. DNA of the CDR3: TGTGCCAGTAGTACGACAGGGGGGCTCTACGAGCAGTACTTC. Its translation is CASSTTGGLYEQYF.

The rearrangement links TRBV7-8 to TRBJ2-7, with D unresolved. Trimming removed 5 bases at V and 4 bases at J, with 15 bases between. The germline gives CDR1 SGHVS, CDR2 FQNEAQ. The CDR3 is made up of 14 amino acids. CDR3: CASSQSTVRYEQYF. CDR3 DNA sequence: TGTGCCAGCAGCCAGTCAACGGTTCGTTACGAGCAGTACTTC.

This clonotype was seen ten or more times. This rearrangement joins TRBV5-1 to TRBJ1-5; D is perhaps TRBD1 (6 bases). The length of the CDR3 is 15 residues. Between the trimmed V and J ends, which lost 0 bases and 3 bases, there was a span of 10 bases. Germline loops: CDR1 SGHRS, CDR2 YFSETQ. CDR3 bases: TGCGCCAGCAGCTTGGGTTGGGACAACAATCAGCCCCAGCATTTT. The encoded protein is CASSLGWDNNQPQHF.

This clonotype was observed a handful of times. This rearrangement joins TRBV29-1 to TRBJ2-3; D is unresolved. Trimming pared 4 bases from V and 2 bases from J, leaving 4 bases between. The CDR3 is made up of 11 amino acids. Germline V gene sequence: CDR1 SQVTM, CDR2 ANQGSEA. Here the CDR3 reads CSVGDTDTQYF. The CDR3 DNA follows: TGCAGCGTTGGGGACACAGATACGCAGTATTTT.

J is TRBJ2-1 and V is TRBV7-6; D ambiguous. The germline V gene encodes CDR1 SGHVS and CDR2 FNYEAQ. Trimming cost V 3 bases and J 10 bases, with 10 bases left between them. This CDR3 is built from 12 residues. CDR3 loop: CASSFGVPEQFF. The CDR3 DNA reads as TGTGCCAGCAGCTTTGGCGTACCCGAGCAGTTCTTC. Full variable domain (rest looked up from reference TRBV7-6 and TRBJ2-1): GAGVSQSPRYKVTKRGQDVALRCDPISGHVSLYWYRQALGQGPEFLTYFNYEAQQDKSGLPNDRFSAERPEGSISTLTIQRTEQRDSAMYRCASSFGVPEQFFGPGTRLTVL.

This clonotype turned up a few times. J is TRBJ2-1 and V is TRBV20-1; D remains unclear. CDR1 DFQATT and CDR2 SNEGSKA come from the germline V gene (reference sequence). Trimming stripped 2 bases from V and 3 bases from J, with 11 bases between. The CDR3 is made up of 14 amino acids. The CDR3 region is CSARPRELYNEQFF. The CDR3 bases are TGCAGTGCTAGACCGCGCGAGCTCTACAATGAGCAGTTCTTC.

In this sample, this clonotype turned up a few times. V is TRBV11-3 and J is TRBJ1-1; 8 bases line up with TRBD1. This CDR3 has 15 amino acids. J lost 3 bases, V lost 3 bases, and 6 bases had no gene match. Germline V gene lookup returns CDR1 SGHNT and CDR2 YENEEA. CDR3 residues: CASSFRTGRDTEAFF. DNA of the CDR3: TGTGCCAGCAGCTTTCGGACAGGGCGGGACACTGAAGCTTTCTTT.

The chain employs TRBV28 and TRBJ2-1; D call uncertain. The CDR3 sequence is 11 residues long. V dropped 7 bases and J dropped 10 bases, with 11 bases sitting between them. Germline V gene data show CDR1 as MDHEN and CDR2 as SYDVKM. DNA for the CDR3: TGTGCCAGCATGAGAGGTTGGGAGCAGTTCTTC. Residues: CASMRGWEQFF.

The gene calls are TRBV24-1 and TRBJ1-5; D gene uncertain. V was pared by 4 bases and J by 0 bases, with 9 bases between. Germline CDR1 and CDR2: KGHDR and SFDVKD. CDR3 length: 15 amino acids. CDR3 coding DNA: TGTGCCACCAGTGAACGGACGGTTAGCAATCAGCCCCAGCATTTT. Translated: CATSERTVSNQPQHF.

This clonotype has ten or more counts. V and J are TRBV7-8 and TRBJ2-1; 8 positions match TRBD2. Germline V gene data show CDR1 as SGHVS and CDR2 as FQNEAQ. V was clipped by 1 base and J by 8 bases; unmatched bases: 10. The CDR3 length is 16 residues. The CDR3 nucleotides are TGTGCCAGCAGCTTAGGTCCCGCGGGAGGCCGAGATGAGCAGTTCTTC. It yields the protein CASSLGPAGGRDEQFF.

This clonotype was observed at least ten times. CDR3 amino acids: CASSLSSSTDTQYF. As DNA, the CDR3 is TGTGCCAGCAGCTTGAGCTCTAGCACAGATACGCAGTATTTT. The chain joins TRBV7-3 to TRBJ2-3; D uncertain. CDR3 size: 14 residues. Germline V gene data show CDR1 as SGHTA and CDR2 as FQGTGA. Trimming removed 3 bases at V and 0 bases at J, with 7 bases between. The full variable domain, in which reference TRBV7-3 and TRBJ2-3 provide the parts outside the CDR3, is GAGVSQTPSNKVTEKGKYVELRCDPISGHTALYWYRQSLGQGPEFLIYFQGTGAADDSGLPNDRFFAVRPEGSVSTLKIQRTERGDSAVYLCASSLSSSTDTQYFGPGTRLTVL.

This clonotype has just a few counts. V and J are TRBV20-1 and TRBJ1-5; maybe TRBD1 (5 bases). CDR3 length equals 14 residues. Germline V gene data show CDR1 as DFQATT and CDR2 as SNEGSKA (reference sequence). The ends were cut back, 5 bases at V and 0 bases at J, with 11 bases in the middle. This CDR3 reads CSAGPGRSNQPQHF. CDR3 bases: TGCAGTGCTGGACCGGGACGTAGCAATCAGCCCCAGCATTTT.

The CDR3 here is CASSLQRTGELFF. CDR3 coding DNA: TGTGCCAGCAGTTTGCAGCGGACCGGGGAGCTGTTTTTT. J is TRBJ2-2 and V is TRBV28; TRBD2 is a possible D gene (5 bases). V shed 3 bases and J shed 5 bases, with 7 bases lying between them. The germline CDR1 and CDR2 sequences are MDHEN and SYDVKM. The CDR3 totals 13 residues. The full variable domain, completed using reference TRBV28 and TRBJ2-2, is DVKVTQSSRYLVKRTGEKVFLECVQDMDHENMFWYRQDPGLGLRLIYFSYDVKMKEKGDIPEGYSVSREKKERFSLILESASTNQTSMYLCASSLQRTGELFFGEGSRLTVL.

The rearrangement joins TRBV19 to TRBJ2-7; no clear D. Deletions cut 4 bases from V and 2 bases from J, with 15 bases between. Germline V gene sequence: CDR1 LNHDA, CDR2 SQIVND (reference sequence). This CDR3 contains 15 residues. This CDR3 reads CASSTQRTTAYEQYF. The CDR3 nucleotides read TGTGCCAGTAGTACCCAGAGGACGACCGCCTACGAGCAGTACTTC.

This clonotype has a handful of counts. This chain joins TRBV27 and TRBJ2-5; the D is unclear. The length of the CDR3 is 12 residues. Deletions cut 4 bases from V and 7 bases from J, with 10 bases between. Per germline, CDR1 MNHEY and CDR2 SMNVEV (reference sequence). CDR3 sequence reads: CASSSTIGTQYF. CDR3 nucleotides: TGTGCCAGCAGTTCCACTATCGGGACCCAGTACTTC.

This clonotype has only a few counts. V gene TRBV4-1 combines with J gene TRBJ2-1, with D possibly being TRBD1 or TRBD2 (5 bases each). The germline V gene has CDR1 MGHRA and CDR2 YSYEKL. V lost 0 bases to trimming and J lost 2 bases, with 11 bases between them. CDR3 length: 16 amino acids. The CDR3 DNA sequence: TGCGCCAGCAGCCAAGAAGGCAGGGACCCCTACAATGAGCAGTTCTTC. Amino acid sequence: CASSQEGRDPYNEQFF.